The clone carrying this TCR beta chain was detected only a few times. Using its own MiXCR run on the 5' RACE reads, TCRdb lists one record per CDR3 protein. The table includes about 34,000 distinct CDR3 sequences, approximately 25% detected once. With 0 bases clipped from V and 10 bases from J, the junction kept 5 bases outside the gene matches. The CDR3 covers 14 residues. Germline lookup yields CDR1 SGHRS and CDR2 YFSETQ. Sequences were obtained from naive CD4+ T cells sorted from a lymph node. Subset: naive CD4+ T cells, CD4+CD45RA+CD25-. This clonotype was obtained from a female donor with breast cancer. The chain employs TRBV5-1 and TRBJ2-1, with TRBD1 matching over 9 bases. As DNA, the CDR3 is TGCGCCAGCAGCTTGGTACAGGGGGCTGGGGAGCAGTTCTTC. Translated: CASSLVQGAGEQFF.